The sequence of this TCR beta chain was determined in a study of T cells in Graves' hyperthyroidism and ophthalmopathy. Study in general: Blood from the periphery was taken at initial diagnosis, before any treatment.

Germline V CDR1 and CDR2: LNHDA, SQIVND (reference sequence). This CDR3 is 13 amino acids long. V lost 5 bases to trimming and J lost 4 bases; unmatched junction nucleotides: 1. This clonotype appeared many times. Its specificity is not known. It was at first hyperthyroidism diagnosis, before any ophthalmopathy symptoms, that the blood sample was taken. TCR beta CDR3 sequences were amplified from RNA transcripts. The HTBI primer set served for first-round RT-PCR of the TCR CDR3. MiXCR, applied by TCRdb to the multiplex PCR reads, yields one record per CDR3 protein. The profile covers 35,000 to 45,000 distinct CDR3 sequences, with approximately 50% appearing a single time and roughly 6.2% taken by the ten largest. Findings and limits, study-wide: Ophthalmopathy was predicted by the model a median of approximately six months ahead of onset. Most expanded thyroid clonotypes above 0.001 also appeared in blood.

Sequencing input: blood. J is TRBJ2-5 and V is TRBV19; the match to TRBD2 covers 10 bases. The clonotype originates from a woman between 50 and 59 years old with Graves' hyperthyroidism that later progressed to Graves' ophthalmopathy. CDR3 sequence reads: CASSGTSVETQYF. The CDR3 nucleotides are TGTGCCAGTAGTGGGACTAGCGTAGAGACCCAGTACTTC. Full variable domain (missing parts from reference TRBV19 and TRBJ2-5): DGGITQSPKYLFRKEGQNVTLSCEQNLNHDAMYWYRQDPGQGLRLIYYSQIVNDFQKGDIAEGYSVSREKKESFPLTVTSAQKNPTAFYLCASSGTSVETQYFGPGTRLLVL.